Sequencing of this TCR beta chain was carried out in a study of human T cells and chemical hapten exposure. CDR1 and CDR2 from the germline V gene are SGHAT and FQDESV (reference sequence). The V segment lost 5 bases and the J segment 0 bases; nucleotides outside the gene matches: 8. This CDR3 has 17 residues. Described time point: healthy volunteer bleed at 6 weeks. The authors' total RNA extraction used unfractionated whole blood. TCRdb independently ran MiXCR on the RACE reads; one entry per CDR3 protein. The sample carries approximately 79,000 distinct CDR3 sequences, over 7% recorded once. The clonotype originates from a male donor in good health. Some clones in this sample may be carry-over from other donors' samples. Input material: whole blood. The genes are TRBV11-1 and TRBJ2-2, with 8 bases aligning to TRBD1. CDR3 in amino acids: CASSLHRTGTNTGELFF. DNA of the CDR3: TGTGCCAGCAGCCTACACCGGACAGGGACGAACACCGGGGAGCTGTTTTTT.